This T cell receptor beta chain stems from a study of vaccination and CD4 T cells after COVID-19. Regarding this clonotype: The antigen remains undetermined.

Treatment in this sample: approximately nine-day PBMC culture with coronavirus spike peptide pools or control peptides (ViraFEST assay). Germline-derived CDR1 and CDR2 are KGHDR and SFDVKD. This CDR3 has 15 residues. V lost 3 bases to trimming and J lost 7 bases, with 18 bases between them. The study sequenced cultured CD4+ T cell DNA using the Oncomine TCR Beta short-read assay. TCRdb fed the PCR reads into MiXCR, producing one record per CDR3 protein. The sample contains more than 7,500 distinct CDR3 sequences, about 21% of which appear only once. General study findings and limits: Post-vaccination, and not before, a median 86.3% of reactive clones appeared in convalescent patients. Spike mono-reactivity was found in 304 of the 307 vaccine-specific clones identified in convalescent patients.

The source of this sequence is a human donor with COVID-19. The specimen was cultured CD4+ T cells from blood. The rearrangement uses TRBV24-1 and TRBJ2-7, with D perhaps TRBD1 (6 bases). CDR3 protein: CATSDGIRGTPEQYF. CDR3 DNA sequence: TGTGCCACCAGTGATGGTATCAGGGGTACCCCGGAGCAGTACTTC.